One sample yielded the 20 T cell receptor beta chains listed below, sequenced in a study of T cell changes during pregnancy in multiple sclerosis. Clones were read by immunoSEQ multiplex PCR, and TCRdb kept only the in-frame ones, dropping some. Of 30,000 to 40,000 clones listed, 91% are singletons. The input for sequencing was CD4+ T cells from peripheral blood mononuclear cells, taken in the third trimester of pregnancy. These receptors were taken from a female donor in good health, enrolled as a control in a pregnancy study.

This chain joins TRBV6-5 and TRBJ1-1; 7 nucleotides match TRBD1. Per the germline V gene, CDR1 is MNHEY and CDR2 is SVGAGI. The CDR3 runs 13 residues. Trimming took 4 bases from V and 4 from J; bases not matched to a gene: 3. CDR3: CASSLTGVTEAFF. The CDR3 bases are TGTGCCAGCAGTTTAACAGGGGTCACTGAAGCTTTCTTT.

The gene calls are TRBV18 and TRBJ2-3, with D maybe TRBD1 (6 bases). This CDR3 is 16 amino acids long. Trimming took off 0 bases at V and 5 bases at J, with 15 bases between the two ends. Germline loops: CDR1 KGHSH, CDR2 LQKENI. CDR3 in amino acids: CASSPPSRVGGDTQYF. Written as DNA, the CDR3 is TGTGCCAGCTCACCACCTTCGCGGGTAGGGGGAGATACGCAGTATTTT.

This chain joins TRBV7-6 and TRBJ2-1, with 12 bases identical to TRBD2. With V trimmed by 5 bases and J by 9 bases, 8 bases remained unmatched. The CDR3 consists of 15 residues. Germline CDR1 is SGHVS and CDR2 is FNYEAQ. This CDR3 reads CASSLTSGRSGEQFF. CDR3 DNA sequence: TGTGCCAGCAGCCTCACTAGCGGGAGGAGTGGTGAGCAGTTCTTC.

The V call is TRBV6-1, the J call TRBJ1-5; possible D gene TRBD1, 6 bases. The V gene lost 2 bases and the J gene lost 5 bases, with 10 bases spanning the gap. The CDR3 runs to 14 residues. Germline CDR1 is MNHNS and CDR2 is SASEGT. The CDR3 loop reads CASSEHRDHQPQHF. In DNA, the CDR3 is TGTGCCAGCAGTGAACACAGGGACCATCAGCCCCAGCATTTT.

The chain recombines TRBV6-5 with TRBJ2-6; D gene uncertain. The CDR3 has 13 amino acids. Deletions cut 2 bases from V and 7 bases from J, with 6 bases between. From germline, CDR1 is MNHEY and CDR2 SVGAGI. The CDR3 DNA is TGTGCCAGCAGTTACACGCGTGCCAACGTCCTGACTTTC. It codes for CASSYTRANVLTF.

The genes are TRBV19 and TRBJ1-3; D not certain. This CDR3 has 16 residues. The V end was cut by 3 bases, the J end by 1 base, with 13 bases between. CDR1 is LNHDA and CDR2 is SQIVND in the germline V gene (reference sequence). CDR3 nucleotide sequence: TGTGCCAGTAGTATGCGGCTCGCGAGTTCTGGAAACACCATATATTTT. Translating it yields CASSMRLASSGNTIYF. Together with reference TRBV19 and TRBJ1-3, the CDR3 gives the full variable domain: DGGITQSPKYLFRKEGQNVTLSCEQNLNHDAMYWYRQDPGQGLRLIYYSQIVNDFQKGDIAEGYSVSREKKESFPLTVTSAQKNPTAFYLCASSMRLASSGNTIYFGEGSWLTVV.

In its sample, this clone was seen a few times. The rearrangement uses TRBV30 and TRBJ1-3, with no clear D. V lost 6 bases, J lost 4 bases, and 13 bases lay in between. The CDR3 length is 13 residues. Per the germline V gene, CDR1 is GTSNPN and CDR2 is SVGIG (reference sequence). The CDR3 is CACQAHGGNTIYF. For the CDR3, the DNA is TGTGCCTGTCAGGCTCATGGGGGAAACACCATATATTTT.

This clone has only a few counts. The CDR3 loop reads CASSPGLAGGEQYF. CDR3 DNA sequence: TGTGCCAGCAGTCCGGGACTAGCGGGCGGTGAGCAGTACTTC. The J gene is TRBJ2-7, the V gene TRBV2; 12 bases align to TRBD2. V was pared by 5 bases and J by 7 bases, with 6 bases of the junction left unmatched. The CDR3 has 14 residues. Germline V gene sequence: CDR1 SNHLY, CDR2 FYNNEI.

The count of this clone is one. The CDR3: CASSGTLRGYTF. The CDR3 DNA reads as TGTGCCAGCAGCGGTACCCTCCGGGGCTACACCTTC. The chain has TRBV6-1 and TRBJ1-2; D gene ambiguous. V gave up 6 bases and J gave up 8 bases, with 13 bases separating them. CDR1 and CDR2 (germline): MNHNS, SASEGT. This CDR3 has 12 residues.

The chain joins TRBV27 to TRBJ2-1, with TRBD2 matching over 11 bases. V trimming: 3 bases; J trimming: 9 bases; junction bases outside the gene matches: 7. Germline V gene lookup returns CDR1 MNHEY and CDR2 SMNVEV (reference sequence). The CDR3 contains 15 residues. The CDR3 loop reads CASSLDLTSGSEQFF. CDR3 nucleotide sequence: TGTGCCAGCAGTTTGGACTTAACTAGCGGGAGTGAGCAGTTCTTC.

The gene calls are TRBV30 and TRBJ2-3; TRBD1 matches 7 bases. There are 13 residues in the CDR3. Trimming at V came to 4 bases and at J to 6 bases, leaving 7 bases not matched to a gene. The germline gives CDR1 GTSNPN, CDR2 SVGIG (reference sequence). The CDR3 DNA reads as TGTGCCTGGACTCGGGACAGTTGGGATACGCAGTATTTT. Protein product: CAWTRDSWDTQYF. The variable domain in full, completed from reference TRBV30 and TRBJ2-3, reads SQTIHQWPATLVQPVGSPLSLECTVEGTSNPNLYWYRQAAGRGLQLLFYSVGIGQISSEVPQNLSASRPQDRQFILSSKKLLLSDSGFYLCAWTRDSWDTQYFGPGTRLTVL.

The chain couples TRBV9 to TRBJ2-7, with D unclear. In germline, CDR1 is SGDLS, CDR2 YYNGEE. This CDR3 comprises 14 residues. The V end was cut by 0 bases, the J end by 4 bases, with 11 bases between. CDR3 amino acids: CASSVAPFSYEQYF. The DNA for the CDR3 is TGTGCCAGCAGCGTAGCCCCTTTTAGTTACGAGCAGTACTTC.

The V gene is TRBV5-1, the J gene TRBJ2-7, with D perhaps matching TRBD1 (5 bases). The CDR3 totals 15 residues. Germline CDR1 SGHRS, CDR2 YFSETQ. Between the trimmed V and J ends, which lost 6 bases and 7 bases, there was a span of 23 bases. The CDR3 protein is CASNPYLGATVEQYF. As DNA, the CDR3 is TGCGCCAGCAACCCCTATTTAGGGGCTACTGTGGAGCAGTACTTC.

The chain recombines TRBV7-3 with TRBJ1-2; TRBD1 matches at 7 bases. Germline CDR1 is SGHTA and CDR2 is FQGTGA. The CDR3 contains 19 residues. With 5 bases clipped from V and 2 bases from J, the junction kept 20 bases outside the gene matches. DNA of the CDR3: TGTGCCAGCAGCGTACGGCCCCGGGACAGACCATACCAAAACTATGGCTACACCTTC. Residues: CASSVRPRDRPYQNYGYTF.

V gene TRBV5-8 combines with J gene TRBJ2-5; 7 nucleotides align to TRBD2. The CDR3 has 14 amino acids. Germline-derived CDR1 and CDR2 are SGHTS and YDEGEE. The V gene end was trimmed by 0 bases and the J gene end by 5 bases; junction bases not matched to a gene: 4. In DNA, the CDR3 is TGTGCCAGCAGCTTGGGACTAGCAGCGGAGACCCAGTACTTC. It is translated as CASSLGLAAETQYF.

The CDR3 DNA sequence: TGTGCCAGCAGCTTAAGTGGTCAGGGGAAGCAGCCCCAGCATTTT. Translated: CASSLSGQGKQPQHF. The genes are TRBV5-6 and TRBJ1-5; a weak D match, TRBD1 (6 bases). Between the trimmed V and J ends, which lost 2 bases and 7 bases, there was a span of 16 bases. Germline V gives CDR1 SGHDT, CDR2 YYEEEE. This CDR3 spans 15 amino acids. Variable domain in full (rest from reference TRBV5-6 and TRBJ1-5): DAGVTQSPTHLIKTRGQQVTLRCSPKSGHDTVSWYQQALGQGPQFIFQYYEEEERQRGNFPDRFSGHQFPNYSSELNVNALLLGDSALYLCASSLSGQGKQPQHFGDGTRLSIL.

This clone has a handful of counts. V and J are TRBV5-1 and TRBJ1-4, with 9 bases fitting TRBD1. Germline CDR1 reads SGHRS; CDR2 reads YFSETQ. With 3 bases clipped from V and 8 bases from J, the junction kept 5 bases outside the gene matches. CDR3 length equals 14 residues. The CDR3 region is CASSWGQGDEKLFF. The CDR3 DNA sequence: TGCGCCAGCAGCTGGGGACAGGGCGACGAAAAACTGTTTTTT.

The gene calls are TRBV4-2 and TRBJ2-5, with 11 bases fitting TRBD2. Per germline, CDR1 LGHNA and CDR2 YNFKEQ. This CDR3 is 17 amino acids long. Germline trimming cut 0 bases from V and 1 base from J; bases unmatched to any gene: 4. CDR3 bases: TGTGCCAGCAGCCAAGATGGGCTAGCGGGGGGCCAAGAGACCCAGTACTTC. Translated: CASSQDGLAGGQETQYF.

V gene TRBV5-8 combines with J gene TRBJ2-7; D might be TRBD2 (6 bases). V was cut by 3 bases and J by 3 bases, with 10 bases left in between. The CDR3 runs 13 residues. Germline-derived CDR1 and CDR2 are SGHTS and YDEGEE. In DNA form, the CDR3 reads TGTGCCAGCAGCTGGGAGGTGAGCTACGAGCAGTACTTC. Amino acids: CASSWEVSYEQYF.

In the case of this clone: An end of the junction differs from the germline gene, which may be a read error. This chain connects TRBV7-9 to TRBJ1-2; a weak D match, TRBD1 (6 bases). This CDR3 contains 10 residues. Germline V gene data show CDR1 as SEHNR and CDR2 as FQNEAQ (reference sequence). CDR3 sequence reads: CASTAKGDDF. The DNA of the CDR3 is TGTGCCAGCACCGCTAAGGGGGACGACTTC.